This entry lists 12 T cell receptor beta chains sequenced from one sample in a study of breast tumors, draining lymph nodes, adjacent tissues. Samples came from axillary lymph nodes draining the breast cancer. MiXCR, run by TCRdb on the multiplex PCR reads, gives a single entry per CDR3 protein. The sample shows about 180,000 distinct CDR3 sequences, roughly a third of them seen only once. Sequenced material: axillary lymph node tissue. Source of these receptors: a female donor with breast cancer. Some clones in this sample may be carry-over from other donors' samples.

This clonotype was observed at least ten times. The rearrangement links TRBV5-1 to TRBJ1-1, with D possibly TRBD1 on 6 matching bases. The germline gives CDR1 SGHRS, CDR2 YFSETQ. V lost 4 bases, J lost 5 bases, and 18 bases lay in between. This CDR3 spans 15 amino acids. CDR3 nucleotide sequence: TGCGCCAGCAGCCGAGATGGCGGGGGCGGGACTGAAGCTTTCTTT. Amino acids: CASSRDGGGGTEAFF.

This clonotype was seen many times. CDR3 bases: TGTGCCAGTGGGCCGGGCTCCTATAATTCACCCCTCCACTTT. This translates into CASGPGSYNSPLHF. J is TRBJ1-6 and V is TRBV19; D unclear. Germline V gives CDR1 LNHDA, CDR2 SQIVND (reference sequence). This CDR3 is built from 14 residues. The V gene lost 8 bases and the J gene lost 0 bases, with 8 bases spanning the gap.

This clonotype was picked up many times. The chain couples TRBV12-3 or TRBV12-4 to TRBJ1-6, with D uncertain. V lost 2 bases, J lost 4 bases, and 12 bases lay in between. This CDR3 has 16 amino acids. CDR3 nucleotide sequence: TGTGCCAGCAGTTTAAGTACACCAATATATAATTCACCCCTCCACTTT. The encoded protein is CASSLSTPIYNSPLHF.

This sequence joins TRBV20-1 and TRBJ1-3, with 7 bases matching TRBD1. Germline loops: CDR1 DFQATT, CDR2 SNEGSKA (reference sequence). CDR3 length: 18 residues. The junction had 20 bases not matched to a gene; V was cut back by 1 base and J by 8 bases. The CDR3 sequence is CSARAGTASINYGYTIYF. In nucleotides, the CDR3 is TGCAGTGCTAGAGCGGGGACAGCTTCGATTAACTATGGCTACACCATATATTTT.

This clonotype was seen more than once but under ten times. The CDR3 nucleotides read TGTGCCAGCAGCTTGTGTATTGAGGAATATATGCCGAACACTGAAGCTTTCTTT. Amino acids: CASSLCIEEYMPNTEAFF. This rearrangement joins TRBV7-6 to TRBJ1-1; D uncertain. Germline V lookup: CDR1 SGHVS, CDR2 FNYEAQ. The CDR3 spans 18 residues. V was trimmed by 3 bases and J by 1 base, leaving 21 bases between them.

The V gene is TRBV6-1, the J gene TRBJ1-4; TRBD1 matches 8 bases. The trim removed 6 bases at V and 6 bases at J, leaving 6 bases unmatched. The V gene's germline CDR1 is MNHNS and CDR2 SASEGT. The CDR3 is made up of 14 amino acids. CDR3 in DNA: TGTGCCAGCAGCGAGCCGGACAGGGATGAAAAACTGTTTTTT. This gives the protein CASSEPDRDEKLFF.

In its sample, this clonotype was seen many times. The chain joins TRBV19 to TRBJ1-4, with 7 bases fitting TRBD1. The CDR3 has 13 amino acids. CDR1 is LNHDA and CDR2 is SQIVND in the germline V gene (reference sequence). Trimming took 7 bases from V and 7 from J; bases not matched to a gene: 6. The CDR3 region is CASNEGALEKLFF. The CDR3 DNA follows: TGTGCCAGTAACGAGGGGGCGCTTGAAAAACTGTTTTTT.

The gene calls are TRBV28 and TRBJ1-5; 7 positions match TRBD1. Trimming cost V 6 bases and J 5 bases; bases outside gene matches: 10. This CDR3 has 15 amino acids. Germline CDR1 MDHEN, CDR2 SYDVKM. In DNA form, the CDR3 reads TGTGCCAGCAGGAACAGGGGCGGGTCGGATCAGCCCCAGCATTTT. This translates into CASRNRGGSDQPQHF. The variable domain in full, with the rest retrieved from reference TRBV28 and TRBJ1-5, is DVKVTQSSRYLVKRTGEKVFLECVQDMDHENMFWYRQDPGLGLRLIYFSYDVKMKEKGDIPEGYSVSREKKERFSLILESASTNQTSMYLCASRNRGGSDQPQHFGDGTRLSIL.

This clonotype was seen only a few times. The chain recombines TRBV27 with TRBJ2-7; D gene unclear. V was pared by 3 bases and J by 1 base, with 7 bases between. This CDR3 comprises 13 residues. The germline CDR1 and CDR2 sequences are MNHEY and SMNVEV (reference sequence). The CDR3 reads CASSLTVSYEQYF. The CDR3 DNA sequence: TGTGCCAGCAGTTTGACGGTATCCTACGAGCAGTACTTC.

This clonotype appeared once. The CDR3 does not end in the conserved phenylalanine or tryptophan, so this is likely a read error. No DNA is shown, since the ends of the CDR3 on it are uncertain; the CDR3 is the one TCRdb lists. The gene calls are TRBV7-2 and TRBJ2-5; TRBD2, the table's D call, lacks a check against the DNA. CDR1 is SGHTA and CDR2 is FQGNSA in the germline V gene. Ends included, the CDR3 has 15 residues. The CDR3 reads CASSFPSGGGETQHL.

In the case of this clonotype: A much more abundant neighbour one base away suggests this may be a read error. The chain uses TRBV12-3 or TRBV12-4 and TRBJ2-1; weak D call: TRBD2 (6 bases). This CDR3 has 13 residues. This chain's CDR3 is CTSSRPGENEQFF. The CDR3 DNA follows: TGTACCAGCAGCCGGCCGGGGGAAAATGAGCAGTTCTTC.

This clonotype occurred many times. A much larger clone lies one base from this, so it may be a read error. The chain joins TRBV7-3 to TRBJ1-2, with D possibly matching TRBD1 (5 bases). This CDR3 has 13 residues. Germline V gene sequence: CDR1 SGHTA, CDR2 FQGTGA. The CDR3 bases are TGTGCCAGCAGCTTTTTGTTGGGGGATGGCTGCACCTTC. Encoded protein: CASSFLLGDGCTF. The full variable domain, rest sourced from reference TRBV7-3 and TRBJ1-2, is GAGVSQTPSNKVTEKGKYVELRCDPISGHTALYWYRQSLGQGPEFLIYFQGTGAADDSGLPNDRFFAVRPEGSVSTLKIQRTERGDSAVYLCASSFLLGDGCTFGSGTRLTVV.